This entry describes one T cell receptor (beta chain). What it recognizes is unknown. CD45RA-negative memory and CD45RA+ naive subsets were split from the CD4+ cells. These data belong to a study of shared clonotypes between healthy human individuals. Study observations and caveats: Clonotypes shared by all four sorted-subset donors had higher generation probabilities than non-shared clonotypes.

The CDR3 sequence is 15 residues long. V was trimmed by 2 bases and J by 5 bases, leaving 12 bases between them. Germline V lookup: CDR1 SNHLY, CDR2 FYNNEI. Sequenced by immunoSEQ multiplex PCR; TCRdb stores in-frame clones only, minus some. The repertoire holds 2 million to 2.5 million clones, with 85% to 95% as singletons. The sequenced sample was naive CD4+ T cells from PBMCs. Subset reported: CD45RA+ positively selected. This chain links TRBV2 with TRBJ2-2; D is possibly TRBD2 (6 bases). This clonotype originated in a man between 18 and 35 years old in good health. Some clones in this sample may be carry-over from other donors' samples. The CDR3 sequence is CASSERLVGTGELFF. The CDR3 DNA follows: TGTGCCAGCAGTGAACGACTAGTAGGAACCGGGGAGCTGTTTTTT.